This TCR beta chain was identified in a study of blood T cell repertoires in COVID-19. Study in general: Samples came from the United States, Italy and Spain, spanning acute and convalescent COVID-19. PBMCs, B-cell-depleted T cells, or T cells were the source of the cDNA or gDNA that made up the material.

Study processing details: Amplification from reference gene primers served as the basis for estimated nucleated cell counts. Method: immunoSEQ multiplex PCR; TCRdb's copy keeps in-frame clones and lacks some. The DNA gave D and trimming, while V, J and clone size come from that table. The repertoire consists of roughly 230,000 clones, with roughly 88% occurring once and the leading ten covering about 0.7%. Trimming took 5 bases from V and 1 from J, leaving 12 bases between them. Germline CDR1 reads SGHRS; CDR2 reads YFSETQ. This CDR3 region has 14 residues. This chain connects TRBV5-1 to TRBJ1-1; D is possibly TRBD1 (6 bases). Specimen: peripheral blood. The sequence was obtained from a human donor in a cohort sampled during active COVID-19. This CDR3 reads CASRVTGQNTEAFF. For the CDR3, the DNA is TGCGCCAGCAGGGTGACAGGTCAGAACACTGAAGCTTTCTTT. The whole variable domain, remainder taken from reference TRBV5-1 and TRBJ1-1, is KAGVTQTPRYLIKTRGQQVTLSCSPISGHRSVSWYQQTPGQGLQFLFEYFSETQRNKGNFPGRFSGRQFSNSRSEMNVSTLELGDSALYLCASRVTGQNTEAFFGQGTRLTVV.